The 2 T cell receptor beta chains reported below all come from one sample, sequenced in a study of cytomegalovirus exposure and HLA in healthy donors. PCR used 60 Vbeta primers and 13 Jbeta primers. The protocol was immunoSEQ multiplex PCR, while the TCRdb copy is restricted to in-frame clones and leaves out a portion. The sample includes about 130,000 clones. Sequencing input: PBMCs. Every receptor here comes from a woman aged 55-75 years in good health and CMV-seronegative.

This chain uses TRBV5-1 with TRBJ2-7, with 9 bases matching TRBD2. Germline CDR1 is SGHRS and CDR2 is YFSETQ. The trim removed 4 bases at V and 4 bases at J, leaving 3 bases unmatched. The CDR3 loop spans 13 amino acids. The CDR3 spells CASSEAGGYEQYF. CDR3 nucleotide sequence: TGCGCCAGCAGCGAAGCGGGAGGATACGAGCAGTACTTC. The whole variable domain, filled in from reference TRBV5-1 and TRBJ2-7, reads KAGVTQTPRYLIKTRGQQVTLSCSPISGHRSVSWYQQTPGQGLQFLFEYFSETQRNKGNFPGRFSGRQFSNSRSEMNVSTLELGDSALYLCASSEAGGYEQYFGPGTRLTVT.

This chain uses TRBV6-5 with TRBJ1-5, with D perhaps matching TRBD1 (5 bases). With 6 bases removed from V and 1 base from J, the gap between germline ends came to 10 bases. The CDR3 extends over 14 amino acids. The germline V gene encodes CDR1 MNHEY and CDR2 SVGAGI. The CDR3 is CASSRGVSNQPQHF. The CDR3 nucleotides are TGTGCCAGCAGCCGGGGGGTCAGCAATCAGCCCCAGCATTTT.